Listed below are T cell receptor beta chains from one sample, sequenced in a study of cytomegalovirus exposure and HLA in healthy donors. Assay used: immunoSEQ multiplex PCR; TCRdb lists only in-frame clones, some missing. The sample lists more than 90,000 clones, just under 80% occurring once. The material sequenced was PBMCs. The receptors were gathered from a woman aged 40 to 50 in good health and CMV-seronegative. CDR3s include the opening cysteine and the closing phenylalanine or tryptophan. The order of the fields is V gene, clone size, D gene, J gene, CDR3 protein, CDR3 DNA. The D gene is left open where the match is weak. Clone size is shown for a subset of rows, as once, few, many or a class of expanded clone.

v_gene: TRBV29-1; abundance: -; d_gene: -; j_gene: TRBJ1-4; CDR3aa: CVGGGYNEKLFF; CDR3nt: TGCGTCGGGGGTGGCTATAATGAAAAACTGTTTTTT
v_gene: TRBV5-4; abundance: -; d_gene: TRBD2; j_gene: TRBJ2-7; CDR3aa: CASSPRSGSEQYF; CDR3nt: TGTGCCAGCAGCCCGCGAAGCGGGAGCGAGCAGTACTTC
v_gene: TRBV9; abundance: -; d_gene: -; j_gene: TRBJ2-7; CDR3aa: CASSVAEGGGQYF; CDR3nt: TGTGCCAGCAGCGTAGCTGAGGGAGGCGGGCAGTACTTC
v_gene: TRBV19; abundance: -; d_gene: -; j_gene: TRBJ1-2; CDR3aa: CASTHSKSGYTF; CDR3nt: TGTGCCAGTACCCACTCAAAGTCGGGCTACACCTTC
v_gene: TRBV27; abundance: -; d_gene: TRBD2; j_gene: TRBJ2-4; CDR3aa: CASSLSITSGERIQYF; CDR3nt: TGTGCCAGCAGTTTATCGATTACTAGCGGAGAGAGGATTCAGTACTTC
v_gene: TRBV7-9; abundance: -; d_gene: -; j_gene: TRBJ2-7; CDR3aa: CASRGTAPGGSYEQYF; CDR3nt: TGTGCCAGCCGGGGGACCGCTCCAGGGGGCTCCTACGAGCAGTACTTC
v_gene: TRBV5-5; abundance: -; d_gene: TRBD2; j_gene: TRBJ2-7; CDR3aa: CASSWQSGGYEQYF; CDR3nt: TGTGCCAGCAGCTGGCAATCGGGGGGCTACGAGCAGTACTTC
v_gene: TRBV19; abundance: few; d_gene: -; j_gene: TRBJ2-6; CDR3aa: CASSINRIQTGANVLTF; CDR3nt: TGTGCCAGTAGTATCAACAGGATCCAAACTGGGGCCAACGTCCTGACTTTC
v_gene: TRBV5-6; abundance: -; d_gene: TRBD1; j_gene: TRBJ2-3; CDR3aa: CASSFLGTGGTDTQYF; CDR3nt: TGTGCCAGCAGCTTTCTGGGGACAGGGGGAACAGATACGCAGTATTTT
v_gene: TRBV5-4; abundance: -; d_gene: -; j_gene: TRBJ2-7; CDR3aa: CASSGVGLEQYF; CDR3nt: TGTGCCAGCAGCGGGGTCGGACTTGAGCAGTACTTC
v_gene: TRBV6-4; abundance: -; d_gene: -; j_gene: TRBJ2-7; CDR3aa: CASSVAGGSTYEQYF; CDR3nt: TGTGCCAGCAGTGTAGCCGGGGGTTCCACATACGAGCAGTACTTC
v_gene: TRBV13; abundance: -; d_gene: TRBD1; j_gene: TRBJ2-7; CDR3aa: CASSKTGGGLSYEQYF; CDR3nt: TGTGCCAGCAGCAAGACAGGGGGTGGTCTATCCTACGAGCAGTACTTC
v_gene: TRBV5-6; abundance: -; d_gene: TRBD1; j_gene: TRBJ1-5; CDR3aa: CASRNWDRGNNQPQHF; CDR3nt: TGTGCCAGCAGGAATTGGGACAGGGGGAACAATCAGCCCCAGCATTTT
v_gene: TRBV6-5; abundance: -; d_gene: -; j_gene: TRBJ2-2; CDR3aa: CASRGGNTGELFF; CDR3nt: TGTGCCAGCAGAGGAGGGAACACCGGGGAGCTGTTTTTT
v_gene: TRBV9; abundance: -; d_gene: TRBD1; j_gene: TRBJ1-2; CDR3aa: CASSVPTGQYYGYTF; CDR3nt: TGTGCCAGCAGCGTCCCTACGGGACAGTACTATGGCTACACCTTC
v_gene: TRBV19; abundance: -; d_gene: -; j_gene: TRBJ1-5; CDR3aa: CASKGRQSNQPQHF; CDR3nt: TGTGCCAGTAAAGGCAGGCAAAGCAATCAGCCCCAGCATTTT
v_gene: TRBV19; abundance: -; d_gene: -; j_gene: TRBJ2-3; CDR3aa: CATGVGTDTQYF; CDR3nt: TGTGCCACCGGGGTAGGCACAGATACGCAGTATTTT
v_gene: TRBV7-2; abundance: -; d_gene: -; j_gene: TRBJ1-2; CDR3aa: CASSPRAFIYGYTF; CDR3nt: TGTGCCAGCAGCCCCAGGGCATTCATCTATGGCTACACCTTC
v_gene: TRBV11-2; abundance: -; d_gene: -; j_gene: TRBJ2-7; CDR3aa: CVSSLGASRTYEQYF; CDR3nt: TGTGTCAGCAGCTTAGGGGCGTCCCGCACCTACGAGCAGTACTTC
v_gene: TRBV4-3; abundance: few; d_gene: TRBD1; j_gene: TRBJ1-4; CDR3aa: CASSRQGGEKLFF; CDR3nt: TGCGCCAGCAGCCGACAGGGTGGAGAAAAACTGTTTTTT
v_gene: TRBV19; abundance: once; d_gene: TRBD2; j_gene: TRBJ2-7; CDR3aa: CASSLGLTLLSEQYF; CDR3nt: TGTGCCAGTAGCCTGGGACTAACCCTCCTTTCAGAGCAGTACTTC
v_gene: TRBV18; abundance: few; d_gene: TRBD1; j_gene: TRBJ1-5; CDR3aa: CASRQGSQPQHF; CDR3nt: TGTGCCAGCCGACAGGGAAGTCAGCCCCAGCATTTT
v_gene: TRBV11-3; abundance: -; d_gene: TRBD2; j_gene: TRBJ2-1; CDR3aa: CASSLVGNSGSVEQFF; CDR3nt: TGTGCCAGCAGCTTAGTAGGTAATAGCGGGAGCGTTGAGCAGTTCTTC
v_gene: TRBV30; abundance: few; d_gene: TRBD1; j_gene: TRBJ1-1; CDR3aa: CAWSAPHRGNTEAFF; CDR3nt: TGTGCCTGGAGTGCCCCCCACAGGGGGAACACTGAAGCTTTCTTT
v_gene: TRBV5-1; abundance: -; d_gene: TRBD2; j_gene: TRBJ2-7; CDR3aa: CASSLEVRGRAREQYF; CDR3nt: TGCGCCAGCAGCTTGGAAGTTCGCGGGAGGGCCCGCGAGCAGTACTTC
v_gene: TRBV28; abundance: -; d_gene: -; j_gene: TRBJ1-1; CDR3aa: CATHPGGRAFF; CDR3nt: TGTGCCACCCATCCCGGGGGTAGGGCTTTCTTT
v_gene: TRBV5-1; abundance: few; d_gene: -; j_gene: TRBJ2-7; CDR3aa: CASRSQGFYEQYF; CDR3nt: TGCGCCAGCCGCTCCCAGGGGTTCTACGAGCAGTACTTC
v_gene: TRBV6-1; abundance: -; d_gene: TRBD1; j_gene: TRBJ1-2; CDR3aa: CASKGQGSGYTF; CDR3nt: TGTGCCAGCAAGGGACAGGGCTCTGGCTACACCTTC
v_gene: TRBV7-7; abundance: -; d_gene: TRBD2; j_gene: TRBJ2-2; CDR3aa: CASSFGTSGVTGELFF; CDR3nt: TGTGCCAGCAGCTTTGGGACTAGCGGGGTCACCGGGGAGCTGTTTTTT
v_gene: TRBV6-1; abundance: once; d_gene: -; j_gene: TRBJ2-5; CDR3aa: CASSEVGGWQETQYF; CDR3nt: TGTGCCAGCAGTGAGGTTGGGGGGTGGCAAGAGACCCAGTACTTC
v_gene: TRBV19; abundance: -; d_gene: TRBD1; j_gene: TRBJ1-2; CDR3aa: CASYPGQGFYGYTF; CDR3nt: TGTGCCAGTTATCCGGGACAGGGGTTTTATGGCTACACCTTC
v_gene: TRBV7-9; abundance: once; d_gene: TRBD1; j_gene: TRBJ1-2; CDR3aa: CASSPGDRPNYGYTF; CDR3nt: TGTGCCAGCAGCCCCGGGGACAGACCTAACTATGGCTACACCTTC